This TCR beta chain came from a study of T cell responses to AZD1222 COVID-19 vaccine. Study at large: Pooling covered second doses at about 4 or about 12 weeks.

Broader study findings: Following two doses of AZD1222, Spike-specific TCR breadth and depth rose. Repertoires were collected only later (after the peak T cell response had occurred). The study identified only a handful of AZD1222 recipients as seropositive at baseline.

There are 14 residues in the CDR3. The V end lost 6 bases, the J end lost 4 bases, and 13 bases lay between the germline ends. From germline, CDR1 is SNHLY and CDR2 FYNNEI. Notes on this clone: Its antigen is as yet unknown.

The protocol was immunoSEQ multiplex PCR, while the TCRdb copy is restricted to in-frame clones and leaves out a portion. This table holds roughly 100,000 clones, over 85% found once. This specimen was peripheral blood, taken on day 0 of AZD1222 vaccination. The TCR comes from an adult in good health. This chain uses TRBV2 with TRBJ2-1; perhaps TRBD2 as D (5 bases). CDR3 coding DNA: TGTGCCAGCAGCGAGGACGGGATATACAATGAGCAGTTCTTC. This sequence encodes CASSEDGIYNEQFF.